Listed here are 8 T cell receptor beta chains from one sample, sequenced in a study of post-analysis software for immune sequencing data. Notes on the study in general: Controls showed lower frequencies than patients for roughly 5 TRBV segments, and TRBV5-6, TRBV5-1 and TRBV20-1 were among these.

TCR beta cDNA libraries had unique molecular identifiers. TCRdb ran MiXCR on the PCR reads and lists one entry per CDR3 protein. This table holds around 700,000 distinct CDR3 sequences, around 64% found once. Antigen specificity for these receptors is unknown. The sequencing sample was made of blood. The origin of the receptors is a girl aged 2 to 9 with multiple sclerosis.

The CDR3 is CSVEDQSSGIYEQYF. For the CDR3, the DNA is TGCAGCGTTGAAGATCAGTCTAGCGGAATCTACGAGCAGTACTTC. V and J are TRBV29-1 and TRBJ2-7; TRBD2 matches 7 bases. This CDR3 region has 15 residues. With V trimmed by 0 bases and J by 3 bases, 8 bases remained unmatched. Germline V gives CDR1 SQVTM, CDR2 ANQGSEA.

This clonotype was seen more than once but under ten times. The rearrangement links TRBV5-6 to TRBJ2-5; D might be TRBD1 (6 bases). CDR3 length: 13 residues. Germline-derived CDR1 and CDR2 are SGHDT and YYEEEE. Trimming took 4 bases from V and 5 from J, leaving 12 bases between them. Here the CDR3 reads CASSVGHGETQYF. CDR3 DNA: TGTGCCAGCAGCGTGGGACACGGGGAGACCCAGTACTTC.

The chain has TRBV10-3 and TRBJ2-1; TRBD2 might be the D (5 bases). V shed 3 bases and J shed 9 bases, with 15 bases lying between them. The germline V gene has CDR1 ENHRY and CDR2 SYGVKD. CDR3 length: 14 residues. The CDR3 reads CAISERQEVGEQFF. DNA for the CDR3: TGTGCCATCAGTGAACGGCAGGAGGTGGGTGAGCAGTTCTTC.

This sequence joins TRBV20-1 and TRBJ2-7; tentative D call: TRBD1 (5 bases). Trimming stripped 1 base from V and 3 bases from J, with 10 bases between. The CDR3 consists of 13 residues. Germline CDR1 DFQATT, CDR2 SNEGSKA (reference sequence). The CDR3 DNA reads TGCAGTGCTAGAGGATTGACAGTCTACGAGCAGTACTTC. Protein product: CSARGLTVYEQYF.

This chain links TRBV20-1 with TRBJ2-3; 7 nucleotides align to TRBD2. Germline-derived CDR1 and CDR2 are DFQATT and SNEGSKA (reference sequence). CDR3 length: 15 amino acids. V lost 3 bases to trimming and J lost 3 bases; unmatched junction nucleotides: 9. CDR3 loop: CSARGGRGWTDTQYF. CDR3 DNA sequence: TGCAGTGCTAGGGGGGGGAGGGGATGGACAGATACGCAGTATTTT.

In the case of this clonotype: Sequence at one end of the junction differs from germline and may be a read error. V usage is TRBV7-2 and J usage is TRBJ2-3; 7 positions match TRBD2. CDR1 and CDR2 (germline): SGHTA, FQGNSA. The CDR3 length is 12 residues. CDR3 sequence: CASSLAVDTQYF. For the CDR3, the DNA is TGTGCCAGCAGCCTAGCGGTAGATACGCAGTATTTT.

The rearrangement links TRBV20-1 to TRBJ2-7, with 12 bases that match TRBD2. Germline CDR1 DFQATT, CDR2 SNEGSKA (reference sequence). J lost 3 bases, V lost 3 bases, and 3 bases had no gene match. The CDR3 totals 14 residues. This CDR3 is CSASGGLAGYEQYF. CDR3 nucleotides: TGCAGTGCTAGTGGGGGACTAGCGGGCTACGAGCAGTACTTC.

The chain recombines TRBV12-3 or TRBV12-4 with TRBJ1-1; no definite D call. The CDR3 consists of 12 residues. V was trimmed by 10 bases and J by 0 bases, leaving 9 bases between them. DNA of the CDR3: TGTGCCATCCGGTGGATGAACACTGAAGCTTTCTTT. Amino acids: CAIRWMNTEAFF.